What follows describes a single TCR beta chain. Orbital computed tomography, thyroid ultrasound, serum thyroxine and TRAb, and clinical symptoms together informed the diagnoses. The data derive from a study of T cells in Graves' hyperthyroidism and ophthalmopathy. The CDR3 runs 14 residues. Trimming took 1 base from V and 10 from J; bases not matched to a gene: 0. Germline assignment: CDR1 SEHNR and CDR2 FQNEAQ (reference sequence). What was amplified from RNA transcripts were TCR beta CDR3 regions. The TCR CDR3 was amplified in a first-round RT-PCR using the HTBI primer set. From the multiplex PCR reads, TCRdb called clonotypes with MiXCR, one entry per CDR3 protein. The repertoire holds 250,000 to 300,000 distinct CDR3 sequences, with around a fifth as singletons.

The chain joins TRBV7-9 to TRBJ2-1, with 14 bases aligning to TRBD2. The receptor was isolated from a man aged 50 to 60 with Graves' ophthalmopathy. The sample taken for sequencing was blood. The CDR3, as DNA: TGTGCCAGCAGCTTAGGGACTAGCGGGGGGGAGCAGTTCTTC. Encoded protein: CASSLGTSGGEQFF. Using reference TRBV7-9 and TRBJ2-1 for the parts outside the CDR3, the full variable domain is DTGVSQNPRHKITKRGQNVTFRCDPISEHNRLYWYRQTLGQGPEFLTYFQNEAQLEKSRLLSDRFSAERPKGSFSTLEIQRTEQGDSAMYLCASSLGTSGGEQFFGPGTRLTVL.